This T cell receptor beta chain was sequenced for a study of T-cell reconstitution after alpha-beta-depleted transplantation in children. The CDR3 contains 13 residues. CDR1 is MNHEY, CDR2 SMNVEV, per germline (reference sequence). V was cut by 4 bases and J by 5 bases, with 11 bases left in between. Unique molecular identifiers featured in how the TCRbeta library was prepared. Using its own MiXCR run on the PCR reads, TCRdb lists one record per CDR3 protein. Among about 22,000 distinct CDR3 sequences listed, roughly a tenth were seen once. This clonotype has ten or more counts. The sequenced sample was PBMCs from the stem cell graft donor, obtained from the stem cell graft. This TCR derives from a human donor who donated a stem cell graft to a child with chronic granulomatous disease. The chain is built from TRBV27 and TRBJ1-2, with D unresolved. CDR3 DNA sequence: TGTGCCAGCAGTTACGGCCTAGAGTATGGCTACACCTTC. Translation: CASSYGLEYGYTF.